Reported below is one T cell receptor (beta chain). Its target antigen remains unknown. No base quality information exists; no much larger clone differs at one position. The time point label of this sample denotes: newly diagnosed GD, antithyroid drugs for less than 3 months. For both TCR sequencing and RNA sequencing, RNA was extracted from PBMCs in TRIzol. The diagnosis of Graves' disease followed American Thyroid Association guidelines. Patients were recruited from an endocrinology department in Xi'an, China. From each patient, around 9 milliliters of peripheral blood was collected into an EDTA anticoagulant tube. Ficoll Paque Plus density gradient separation was used to isolate PBMCs, and no further T cell sorting was done. An Agilent 2100 Bioanalyzer and agarose gel were used to check RNA quality, while a NanoDrop 2000 measured RNA concentration. The CDR3 spans 14 residues, from the cysteine through the phenylalanine. Only CDR3 DNA remains: 42 bases, in frame from the first base. According to the germline V gene (reference sequence), CDR1 reads MNHEY and CDR2 reads SMNVEV. V gives up 4 bases and J gives up 4 bases, and the segment between their germline ends measures 12 bases.

The data derive from a study of regulatory T cells in long-lasting Graves disease (dated by TCRdb to the early 2020s). Background for the entire study: Newly diagnosed Graves' disease patients had taken antithyroid drugs for less than 3 months. A total of 33 samples underwent TCR sequencing: 13 from persistent and approximately 20 from newly diagnosed Graves' disease patients. Persistent Graves' disease patients were compared with newly diagnosed Graves' disease patients by peripheral blood TCR sequencing and RNA sequencing. The study was registered as a clinical trial and conducted in China. General findings and caveats noted by the study authors: The small sample size was acknowledged by the authors as a limitation that may reduce accuracy. Preferential use of TRBV28, TRBJ1-2 and TRBJ2-5 was observed in persistent disease, whereas TRBV20-1 and TRBJ2-1 were favored in newly diagnosed disease. The study examined only peripheral blood because the primary lesion, thyroid tissue, could not be accessed. Patients with persistent disease shared more public clonotypes (approximately 2,500) than newly diagnosed patients did (around 980). Sequencing and analysis were restricted to the TCR beta chain. Lower TCR Shannon entropy and fewer highly expanded clones were observed in persistent Graves' disease patients than in newly diagnosed patients, which suggested clonal expansion.

The method was multiplex PCR. Sequencing was carried out with an Illumina HiSeq 4000. TCR beta libraries were built with iRepertoire HTBI primers and Arm-PCR amplification of CDR3 regions. Before sequencing, the PCR products went through gel purification. The source study handled its data this way. Gene usage analysis of CDR3 amino acid clonotypes relied on the roughly 58 TRBV and about 15 TRBJ segments identified across samples. Filtered high-quality paired reads were merged into contigs using COPE and FqMerger. BLAST was used to align contigs to the IMGT TRBV, TRBD and TRBJ reference genes, and CDR3 was defined following IMGT. Clonotypes above 0.1% frequency were classified as highly expanded clones. Shannon entropy was used to measure repertoire diversity, and the Gini coefficient was used to measure V-J evenness. A clonotype found in more than one individual was treated as public. Starting from the raw public reads, TCRdb applied fastp trimming at Q25, assembled clones with MiXCR and retained in-frame beta chains. CDR3 protein sequences are deduplicated, and each keeps its most common genes and DNA. The V and J calls follow TCRdb's processing rather than the paper's. The sample table records 510,000 or so distinct CDR3 sequences; 12% of these occur just once. The ten largest account for around 9.3% of the sample.

This sample also appeared in a second study, on T cells in Graves' hyperthyroidism and ophthalmopathy. The second study's paper adds: Stable Graves' hyperthyroidism was defined as the absence of progression to ophthalmopathy over 18 months of follow-up. Hyperthyroidism patients were aged 18 to 65 years and newly diagnosed, with disease duration of less than 2 months. Any patient with an uncontrolled infection, another autoimmune disease, pregnancy or lactation was excluded. Diagnoses relied on clinical symptoms, serum thyroxine and TRAb, thyroid ultrasound and orbital computed tomography. The first round of RT-PCR for the TCR CDR3 was performed with the HTBI primer set and the Qiagen OneStep RT-PCR kit. Blood samples also contained most of the expanded thyroid clonotypes (frequency above 0.001), which suggests that blood repertoires may reflect thyroid immune responses. Ophthalmopathy was separated from stable hyperthyroidism by a 13 V-J signature model, with around 90% sensitivity and roughly 84% specificity obtained in cross-validation and 80%/75% obtained in testing. In validation, the model predicted progression to ophthalmopathy a median of approximately 6.6 months before onset, with roughly 70% sensitivity and almost 75% specificity. To identify TCR V-J signatures that set the groups apart, the researchers used a discovery cohort of 100 patients, made up of roughly 40 with Graves' ophthalmopathy and 57 with stable Graves' hyperthyroidism. Prospective prediction of ophthalmopathy was tested in an independent validation cohort consisting of roughly 20 hyperthyroidism patients and approximately 16 patients who later progressed to ophthalmopathy. The approximately 95 discovery patients were divided at random into training and test sets in a 7:3 ratio. Thyroid tissue and blood T-cell repertoires from over 5 Graves' hyperthyroidism patients were also compared in the study. After blood sampling, hyperthyroidism patients were treated with methimazole at a starting dose of 30 mg daily, and ophthalmopathy patients were treated with high-dose intravenous methylprednisolone. A second multiplex PCR round built the libraries, followed by size selection and purification. Libraries were sequenced paired-end with 100 bp reads on an Illumina HiSeq2000. Raw data were processed with SOAPnuke, discarding reads with adapters, uncalled bases, mean Phred below 15, or no exact constant-primer or identifier match. High-quality paired reads were merged using COPE v1.2.5, and each unique nucleotide sequence was defined as a clonotype. MiTCR v1.1 was used to align the clonotypes against IMGT TRBV, TRBD and TRBJ reference segments. The analysis was restricted to V-J combinations with a frequency above 0.0001, which together covered 98% to 99.2% of the repertoires. The TCS score was defined as the ratio of F50 (clonal expansion) to E x V (chaos), calculated using BLOSUM62-based TCRdist between CDR3 peptides within each V-J. Welch's t-statistics and random forest reduced approximately 520 V-J features to 13, which were used in a naive Bayes classifier (R e1071). Sample size was not statistically predetermined, and blinding of investigators to group allocation was not performed. The paper reports TCR Vbeta CDR3 sequencing of roughly 140 peripheral blood samples: around 41 ophthalmopathy, approximately 74 hyperthyroidism and around 17 progressor patients.

This clonotype originated in a woman aged 25-40 years with Graves disease. Donor details come from another sample of the same person, matched by shared clones. The rearrangement combines TRBV27 with TRBJ2-3, and perhaps TRBD1 as D gene, on 5 matching bases. The material sequenced was peripheral blood mononuclear cells (PBMCs), taken at new diagnosis, from a patient treated with antithyroid drugs. The nucleotides are TGTGCCAGCAGTTCTTTCGAAGGGGCAGATACGCAGTATTTT. Translated, it gives CASSSFEGADTQYF.